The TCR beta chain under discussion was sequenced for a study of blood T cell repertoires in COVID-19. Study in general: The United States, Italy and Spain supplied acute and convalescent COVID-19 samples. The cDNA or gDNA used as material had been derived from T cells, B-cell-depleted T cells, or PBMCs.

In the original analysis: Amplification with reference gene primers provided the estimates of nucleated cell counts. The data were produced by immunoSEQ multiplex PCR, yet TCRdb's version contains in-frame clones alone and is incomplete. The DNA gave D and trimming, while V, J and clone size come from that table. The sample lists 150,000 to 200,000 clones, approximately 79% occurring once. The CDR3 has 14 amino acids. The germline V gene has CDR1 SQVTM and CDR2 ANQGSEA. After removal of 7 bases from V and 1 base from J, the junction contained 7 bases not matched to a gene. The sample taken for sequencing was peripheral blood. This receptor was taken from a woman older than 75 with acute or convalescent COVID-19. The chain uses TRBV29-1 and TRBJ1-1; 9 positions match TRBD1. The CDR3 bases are TGCAGCGCCAGGACAGGGGCTGGGAACACTGAAGCTTTCTTT. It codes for CSARTGAGNTEAFF.